The next 4 T cell receptor beta chains were all read from a single sample in a study of cytomegalovirus exposure and HLA in healthy donors. 13 Jbeta primers and 60 Vbeta primers were used for the PCR. The repertoire was sequenced with immunoSEQ multiplex PCR; TCRdb's copy has only in-frame clones and lacks some. The sample includes around 130,000 clones, around 8.5% of them seen just once. Sample: PBMCs. Receptors originate from a man in his forties in good health and CMV-seronegative.

The V call is TRBV4-1, the J call TRBJ2-7; D might be TRBD1 (6 bases). This CDR3 has 13 residues. Germline V gene sequence: CDR1 MGHRA, CDR2 YSYEKL. V was pared by 2 bases and J by 2 bases, with 7 bases between. CDR3 coding DNA: TGCGCCAGCAGCCAAAACAGGGCCTACGAGCAGTACTTC. It encodes CASSQNRAYEQYF.

The chain joins TRBV7-9 to TRBJ1-1; D unclear. Trimming cost V 5 bases and J 1 base, with 8 bases left between them. The CDR3 length is 13 residues. Germline V gives CDR1 SEHNR, CDR2 FQNEAQ (reference sequence). CDR3 in amino acids: CASSPLPNTEAFF. For the CDR3, the DNA is TGTGCCAGCAGCCCTCTTCCGAACACTGAAGCTTTCTTT. Full variable domain (remainder filled in from reference TRBV7-9 and TRBJ1-1): DTGVSQNPRHKITKRGQNVTFRCDPISEHNRLYWYRQTLGQGPEFLTYFQNEAQLEKSRLLSDRFSAERPKGSFSTLEIQRTEQGDSAMYLCASSPLPNTEAFFGQGTRLTVV.

The J gene is TRBJ1-1, the V gene TRBV4-3; 7 nucleotides agree with TRBD1. Germline V gene sequence: CDR1 LGHNA, CDR2 YSLEER. The CDR3 consists of 13 residues. V gave up 4 bases and J gave up 6 bases; unmatched junction bases: 5. The CDR3 DNA reads as TGCGCCAGCAGCCGCGCCAGGGGGGCTGAAGCTTTCTTT. Residues: CASSRARGAEAFF.

This clone has just a few counts. The chain has TRBV6-5 and TRBJ1-4, with 7 bases lining up with TRBD1. Germline CDR1 and CDR2: MNHEY and SVGAGI. The V segment lost 6 bases and the J segment 8 bases; nucleotides outside the gene matches: 3. The CDR3 has 12 amino acids. The CDR3 loop is CASSLDREKLFF. The CDR3 DNA reads TGTGCCAGCAGCCTGGACAGGGAAAAACTGTTTTTT.